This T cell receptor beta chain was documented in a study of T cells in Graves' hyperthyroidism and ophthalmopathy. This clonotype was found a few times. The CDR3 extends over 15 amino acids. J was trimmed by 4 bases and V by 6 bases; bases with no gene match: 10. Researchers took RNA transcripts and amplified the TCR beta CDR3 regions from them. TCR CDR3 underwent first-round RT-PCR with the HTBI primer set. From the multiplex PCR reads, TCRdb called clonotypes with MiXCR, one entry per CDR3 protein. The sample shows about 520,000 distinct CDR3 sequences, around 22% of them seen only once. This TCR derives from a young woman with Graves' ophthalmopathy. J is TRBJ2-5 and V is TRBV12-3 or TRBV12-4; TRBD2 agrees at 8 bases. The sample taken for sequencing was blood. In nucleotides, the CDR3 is TGTGCCAGCAGCGGGGGGGGAGGGGAAGGAGAGACCCAGTACTTC. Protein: CASSGGGGEGETQYF.